This TCR beta chain stems from a study of T cell changes during pregnancy in multiple sclerosis. Assay: immunoSEQ multiplex PCR; the TCRdb copy retains only in-frame clones and omits some. Seen here are around 50,000 clones, around 89% observed once, and the top ten hold 6.5% to 8.5%. The origin of this receptor is a female donor with multiple sclerosis, enrolled in a pregnancy study. The sample in question was CD8+ T cells from peripheral blood mononuclear cells, obtained in the second trimester of pregnancy.

The CDR3 here is CASSYPEQGSEQYF. CDR3 sequence (DNA): TGTGCCAGCAGTTACCCGGAACAGGGGTCCGAGCAGTACTTC. The V gene is TRBV6-6, the J gene TRBJ2-7; TRBD1 matches at 7 bases. The CDR3 is made up of 14 amino acids. The ends lost 2 bases at V and 6 bases at J; junction bases unmatched: 7. Germline loops: CDR1 MNHNY, CDR2 SVGAGI (reference sequence).